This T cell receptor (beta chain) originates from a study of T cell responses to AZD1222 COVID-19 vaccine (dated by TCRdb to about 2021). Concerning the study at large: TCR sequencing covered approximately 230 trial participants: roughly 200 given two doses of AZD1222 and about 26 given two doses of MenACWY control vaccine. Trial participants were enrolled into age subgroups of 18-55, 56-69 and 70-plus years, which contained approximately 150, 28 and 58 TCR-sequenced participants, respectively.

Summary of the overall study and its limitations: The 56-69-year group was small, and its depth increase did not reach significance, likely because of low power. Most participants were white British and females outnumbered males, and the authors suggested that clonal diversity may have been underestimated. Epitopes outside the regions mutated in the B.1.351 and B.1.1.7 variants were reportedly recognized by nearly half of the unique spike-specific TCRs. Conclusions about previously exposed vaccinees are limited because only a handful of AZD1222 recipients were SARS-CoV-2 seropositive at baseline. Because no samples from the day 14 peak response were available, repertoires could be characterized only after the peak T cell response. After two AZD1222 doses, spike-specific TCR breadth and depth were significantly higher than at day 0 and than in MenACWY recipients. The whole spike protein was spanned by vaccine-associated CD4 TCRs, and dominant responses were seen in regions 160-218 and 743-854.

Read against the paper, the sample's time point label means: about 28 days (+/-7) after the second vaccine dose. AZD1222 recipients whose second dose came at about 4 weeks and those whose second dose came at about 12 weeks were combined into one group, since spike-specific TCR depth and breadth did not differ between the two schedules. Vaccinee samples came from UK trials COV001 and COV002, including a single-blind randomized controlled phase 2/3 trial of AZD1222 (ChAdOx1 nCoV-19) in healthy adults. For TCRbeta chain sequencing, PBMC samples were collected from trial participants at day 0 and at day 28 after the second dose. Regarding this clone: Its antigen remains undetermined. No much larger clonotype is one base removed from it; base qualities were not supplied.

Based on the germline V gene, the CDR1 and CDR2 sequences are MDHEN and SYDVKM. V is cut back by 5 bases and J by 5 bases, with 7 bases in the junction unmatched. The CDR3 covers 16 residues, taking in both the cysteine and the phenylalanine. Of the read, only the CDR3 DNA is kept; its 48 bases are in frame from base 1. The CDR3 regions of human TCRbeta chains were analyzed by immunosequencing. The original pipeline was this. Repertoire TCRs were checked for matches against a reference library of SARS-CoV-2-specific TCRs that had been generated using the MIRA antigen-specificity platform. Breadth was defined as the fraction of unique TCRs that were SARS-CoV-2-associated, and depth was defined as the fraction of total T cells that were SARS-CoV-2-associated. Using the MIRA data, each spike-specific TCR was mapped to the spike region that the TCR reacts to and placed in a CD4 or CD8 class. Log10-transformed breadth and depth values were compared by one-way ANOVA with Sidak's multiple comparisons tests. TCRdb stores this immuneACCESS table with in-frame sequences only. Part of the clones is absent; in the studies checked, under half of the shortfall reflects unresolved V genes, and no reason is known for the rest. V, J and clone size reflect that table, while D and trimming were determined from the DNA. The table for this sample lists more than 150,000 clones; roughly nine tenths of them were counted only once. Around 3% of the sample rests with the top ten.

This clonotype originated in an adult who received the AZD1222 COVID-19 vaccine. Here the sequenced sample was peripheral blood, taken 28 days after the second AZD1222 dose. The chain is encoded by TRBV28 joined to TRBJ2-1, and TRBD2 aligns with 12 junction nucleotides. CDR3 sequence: CASSPSGRALNNEQFF. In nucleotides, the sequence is TGTGCCAGCAGTCCTAGCGGGAGGGCCTTAAACAATGAGCAGTTCTTC.